This TCR beta chain was identified during a study of blood T cell repertoires in COVID-19. Generated by immunoSEQ multiplex PCR, the TCRdb table keeps only in-frame clones and is missing some. The data show about 68,000 clones, approximately 85% seen once. Trimming took 7 bases from V and 2 from J; bases not matched to a gene: 9. The length of the CDR3 is 18 residues. Germline V gene lookup returns CDR1 LGHNA and CDR2 YNFKEQ. This clone was seen only a few times. The TCR comes from a man aged 50 to 60 with acute or convalescent COVID-19. V usage is TRBV4-2 and J usage is TRBJ2-3; 16 bases fit TRBD2. The sequencing input was peripheral blood. CDR3 protein: CASNAAGLAGGYTDTQYF. DNA for the CDR3: TGTGCCAGCAACGCGGCGGGACTAGCGGGGGGGTACACAGATACGCAGTATTTT.